This T cell receptor beta chain was sequenced for a study of T cell responses to AZD1222 COVID-19 vaccine. Study-level results: Among the donors, most were white British and more were female, and clonal diversity was possibly underestimated.

V lost 4 bases and J lost 5, with 12 bases in between. The germline V gene has CDR1 SGHDN and CDR2 FVKESK. The CDR3 spans 13 residues. The protocol was immunoSEQ multiplex PCR, while the TCRdb copy is restricted to in-frame clones and leaves out a portion. The sample contains about 150,000 clones, 80% to 95% of which appear only once. About this clone: Its antigen is still unknown.

This TCR came from an adult in good health. The genes are TRBV14 and TRBJ2-7; unclear D gene. The source was peripheral blood, collected on day 0 of AZD1222 vaccination. CDR3 in DNA: TGTGCCAGCAGCCCATGGGGTCTAAACGAGCAGTACTTC. Encoded protein: CASSPWGLNEQYF.